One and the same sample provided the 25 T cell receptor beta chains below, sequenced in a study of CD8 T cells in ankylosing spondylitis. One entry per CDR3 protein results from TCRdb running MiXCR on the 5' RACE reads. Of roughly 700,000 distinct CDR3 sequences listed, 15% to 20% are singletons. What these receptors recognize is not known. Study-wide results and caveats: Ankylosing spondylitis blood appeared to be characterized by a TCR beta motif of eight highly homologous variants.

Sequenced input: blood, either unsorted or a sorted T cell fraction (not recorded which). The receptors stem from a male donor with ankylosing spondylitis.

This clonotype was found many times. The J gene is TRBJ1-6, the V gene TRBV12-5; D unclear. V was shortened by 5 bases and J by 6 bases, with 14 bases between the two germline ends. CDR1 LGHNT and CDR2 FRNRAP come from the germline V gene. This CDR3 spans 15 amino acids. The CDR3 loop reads CASGTQDSGNSPLHF. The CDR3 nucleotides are TGTGCTAGTGGTACCCAAGACTCGGGTAATTCACCCCTCCACTTT.

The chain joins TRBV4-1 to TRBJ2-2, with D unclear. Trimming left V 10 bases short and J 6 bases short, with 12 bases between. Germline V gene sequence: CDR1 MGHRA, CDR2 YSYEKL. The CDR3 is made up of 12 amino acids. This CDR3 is CATKVFPGELFF. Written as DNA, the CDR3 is TGCGCCACCAAGGTTTTCCCCGGGGAGCTGTTTTTT.

The CDR3, as DNA: TGTGCCACACTTGGAGGAGCGGGATCGAGTGAGCAGTTCTTC. This translates into CATLGGAGSSEQFF. The chain joins TRBV24-1 to TRBJ2-1; TRBD2 matches at 7 bases. Trimming removed 10 bases from V and 9 bases from J; junction bases left unmatched: 14. The CDR3 length is 14 residues. Germline V gene sequence: CDR1 KGHDR, CDR2 SFDVKD.

The CDR3, as DNA: TGTGCCAGCAGTGACAACGGGATTTGGGATGGCTACACCTTC. It encodes CASSDNGIWDGYTF. The V and J genes are TRBV6-1 and TRBJ1-2; unclear D gene. Germline loops: CDR1 MNHNS, CDR2 SASEGT. V shed 3 bases and J shed 6 bases, with 14 bases lying between them. CDR3 length: 14 residues.

The CDR3 loop is CASSPPQGANEKLFF. CDR3 sequence (DNA): TGTGCCAGCAGCCCACCACAGGGGGCTAATGAAAAACTGTTTTTT. The chain recombines TRBV7-9 with TRBJ1-4; TRBD1 matches 8 bases. This CDR3 spans 15 amino acids. Germline assignment: CDR1 SEHNR and CDR2 FQNEAQ (reference sequence). V gave up 5 bases and J gave up 3 bases; unmatched junction bases: 5. Full variable domain (missing parts from reference TRBV7-9 and TRBJ1-4): DTGVSQNPRHKITKRGQNVTFRCDPISEHNRLYWYRQTLGQGPEFLTYFQNEAQLEKSRLLSDRFSAERPKGSFSTLEIQRTEQGDSAMYLCASSPPQGANEKLFFGSGTQLSVL.

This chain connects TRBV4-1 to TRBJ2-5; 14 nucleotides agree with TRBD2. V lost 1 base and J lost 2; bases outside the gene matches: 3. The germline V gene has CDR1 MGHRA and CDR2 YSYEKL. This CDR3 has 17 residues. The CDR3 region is CASSQGTSGGLQETQYF. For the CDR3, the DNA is TGCGCCAGCAGCCAAGGGACTAGCGGGGGGTTACAAGAGACCCAGTACTTC.

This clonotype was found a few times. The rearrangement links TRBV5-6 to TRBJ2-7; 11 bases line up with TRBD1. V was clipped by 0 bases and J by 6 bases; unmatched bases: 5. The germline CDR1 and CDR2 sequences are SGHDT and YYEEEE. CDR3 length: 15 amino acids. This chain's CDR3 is CASSLEGDRGFEQYF. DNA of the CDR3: TGTGCCAGCAGCTTGGAAGGGGACAGGGGGTTCGAGCAGTACTTC.

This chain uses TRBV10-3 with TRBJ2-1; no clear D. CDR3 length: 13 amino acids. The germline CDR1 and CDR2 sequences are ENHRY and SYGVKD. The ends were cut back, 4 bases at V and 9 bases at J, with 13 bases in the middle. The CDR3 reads CAISGAPAPEQFF. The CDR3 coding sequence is TGTGCCATCAGTGGAGCCCCCGCCCCTGAGCAGTTCTTC.

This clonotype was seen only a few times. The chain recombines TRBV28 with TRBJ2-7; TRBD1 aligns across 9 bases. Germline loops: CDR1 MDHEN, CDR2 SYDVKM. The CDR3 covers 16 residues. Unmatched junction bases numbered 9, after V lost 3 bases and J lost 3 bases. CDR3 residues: CASSLYGTGMYYEQYF. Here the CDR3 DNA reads TGTGCCAGCAGTTTGTACGGGACAGGGATGTACTACGAGCAGTACTTC.

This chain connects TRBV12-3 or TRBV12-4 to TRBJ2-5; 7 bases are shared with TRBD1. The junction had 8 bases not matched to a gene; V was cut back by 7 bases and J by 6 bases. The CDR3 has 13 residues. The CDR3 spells CASKLTGKQTQYF. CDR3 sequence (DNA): TGTGCCAGCAAATTGACAGGGAAACAGACCCAGTACTTC.

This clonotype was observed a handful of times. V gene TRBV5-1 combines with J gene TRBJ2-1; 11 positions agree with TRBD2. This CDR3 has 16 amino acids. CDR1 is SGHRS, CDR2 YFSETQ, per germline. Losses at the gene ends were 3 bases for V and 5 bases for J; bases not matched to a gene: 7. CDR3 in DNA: TGCGCCAGCAGCTCGGCTAGCGGGAGGATGGACAATGAGCAGTTCTTC. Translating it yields CASSSASGRMDNEQFF.

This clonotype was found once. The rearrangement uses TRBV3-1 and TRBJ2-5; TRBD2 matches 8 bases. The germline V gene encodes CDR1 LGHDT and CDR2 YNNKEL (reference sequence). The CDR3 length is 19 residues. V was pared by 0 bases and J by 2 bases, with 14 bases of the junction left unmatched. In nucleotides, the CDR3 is TGTGCCAGCAGCCAAGATACCCGGTTTAGCGGGGACTTTCAAGAGACCCAGTACTTC. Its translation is CASSQDTRFSGDFQETQYF.

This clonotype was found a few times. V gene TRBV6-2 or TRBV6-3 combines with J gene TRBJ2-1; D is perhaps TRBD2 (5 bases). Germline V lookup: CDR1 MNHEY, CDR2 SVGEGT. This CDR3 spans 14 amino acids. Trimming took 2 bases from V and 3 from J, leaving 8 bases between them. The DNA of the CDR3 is TGTGCCAGCAGTTACGGCAGCGGCTACAATGAGCAGTTCTTC. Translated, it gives CASSYGSGYNEQFF.

The CDR3 sequence: CATSAPRVSGYSNQPQHF. CDR3 in DNA: TGTGCCACCAGCGCCCCCCGGGTTTCAGGGTATAGCAATCAGCCCCAGCATTTT. The chain has TRBV15 and TRBJ1-5, with D possibly being TRBD1 (5 bases). This CDR3 has 18 amino acids. V was cut by 5 bases and J by 0 bases, with 20 bases left in between. In germline, CDR1 is LNHNV, CDR2 YYDKDF (reference sequence).

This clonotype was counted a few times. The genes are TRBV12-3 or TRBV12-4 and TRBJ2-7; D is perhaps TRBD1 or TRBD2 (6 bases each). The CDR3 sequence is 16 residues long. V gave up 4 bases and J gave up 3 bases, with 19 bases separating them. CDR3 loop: CASSSQGRGSHYEQYF. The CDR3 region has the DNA TGTGCCAGCAGTTCCCAGGGGCGGGGATCCCACTACGAGCAGTACTTC.

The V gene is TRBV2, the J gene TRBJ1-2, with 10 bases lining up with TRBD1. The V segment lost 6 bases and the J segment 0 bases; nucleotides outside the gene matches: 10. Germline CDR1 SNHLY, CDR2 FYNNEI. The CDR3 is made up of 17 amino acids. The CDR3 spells CASRAGQGMSANYGYTF. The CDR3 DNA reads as TGTGCCAGCAGGGCGGGACAGGGGATGTCGGCTAACTATGGCTACACCTTC.

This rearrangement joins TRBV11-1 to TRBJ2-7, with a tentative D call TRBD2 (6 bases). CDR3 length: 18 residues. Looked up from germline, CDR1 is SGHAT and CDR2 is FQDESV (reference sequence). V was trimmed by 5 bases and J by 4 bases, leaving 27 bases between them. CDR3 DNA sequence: TGTGCCAGCAGCCAACTTGTGGGGGAAGTGACTAGTCGATACGAGCAGTACTTC. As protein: CASSQLVGEVTSRYEQYF.

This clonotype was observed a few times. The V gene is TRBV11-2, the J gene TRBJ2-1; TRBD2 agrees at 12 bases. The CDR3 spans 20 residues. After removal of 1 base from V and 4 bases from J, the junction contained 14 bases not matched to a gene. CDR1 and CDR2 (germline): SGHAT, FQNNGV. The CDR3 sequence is CASSLGGWTSGTRWYNEQFF. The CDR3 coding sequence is TGTGCCAGCAGCTTAGGAGGTTGGACTAGCGGGACCAGGTGGTACAATGAGCAGTTCTTC.

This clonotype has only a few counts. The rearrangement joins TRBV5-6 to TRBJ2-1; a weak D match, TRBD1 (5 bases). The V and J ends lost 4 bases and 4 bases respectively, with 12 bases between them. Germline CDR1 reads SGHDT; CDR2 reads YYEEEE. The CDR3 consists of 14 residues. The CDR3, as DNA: TGTGCCAGCAGCCCAAAGGGGCTGTACAATGAGCAGTTCTTC. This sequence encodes CASSPKGLYNEQFF. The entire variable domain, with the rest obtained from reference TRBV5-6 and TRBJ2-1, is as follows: DAGVTQSPTHLIKTRGQQVTLRCSPKSGHDTVSWYQQALGQGPQFIFQYYEEEERQRGNFPDRFSGHQFPNYSSELNVNALLLGDSALYLCASSPKGLYNEQFFGPGTRLTVL.

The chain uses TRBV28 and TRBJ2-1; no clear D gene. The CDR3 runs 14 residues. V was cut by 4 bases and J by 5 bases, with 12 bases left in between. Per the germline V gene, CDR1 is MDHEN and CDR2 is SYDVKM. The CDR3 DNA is TGTGCCAGCAGTTCCACATCTAACAACAATGAGCAGTTCTTC. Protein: CASSSTSNNNEQFF. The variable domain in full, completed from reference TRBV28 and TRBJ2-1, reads DVKVTQSSRYLVKRTGEKVFLECVQDMDHENMFWYRQDPGLGLRLIYFSYDVKMKEKGDIPEGYSVSREKKERFSLILESASTNQTSMYLCASSSTSNNNEQFFGPGTRLTVL.

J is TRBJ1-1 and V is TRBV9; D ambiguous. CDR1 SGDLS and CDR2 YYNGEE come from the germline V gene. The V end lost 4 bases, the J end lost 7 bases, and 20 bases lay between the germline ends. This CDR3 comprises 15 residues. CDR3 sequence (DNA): TGTGCCAGCAGCCCCCGGACCTCAACAGTGGGTGAAGCTTTCTTT. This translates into CASSPRTSTVGEAFF.

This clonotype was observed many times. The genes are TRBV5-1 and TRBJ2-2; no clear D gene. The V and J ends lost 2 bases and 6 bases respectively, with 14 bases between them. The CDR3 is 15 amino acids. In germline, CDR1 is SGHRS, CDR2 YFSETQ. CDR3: CASSFSGPPAGELFF. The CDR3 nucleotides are TGCGCCAGCAGCTTCTCGGGTCCTCCTGCCGGGGAGCTGTTTTTT.

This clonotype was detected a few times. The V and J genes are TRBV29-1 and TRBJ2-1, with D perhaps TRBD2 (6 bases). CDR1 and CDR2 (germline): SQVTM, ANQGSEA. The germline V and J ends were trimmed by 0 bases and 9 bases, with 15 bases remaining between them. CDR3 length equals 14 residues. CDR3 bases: TGCAGCGTTGAAGATCAGGCGGGGTGGGGTGAGCAGTTCTTC. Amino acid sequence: CSVEDQAGWGEQFF.

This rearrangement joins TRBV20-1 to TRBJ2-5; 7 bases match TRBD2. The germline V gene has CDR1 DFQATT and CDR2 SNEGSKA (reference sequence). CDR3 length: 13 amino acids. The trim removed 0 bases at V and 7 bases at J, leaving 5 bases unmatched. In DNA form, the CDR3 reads TGCAGTGCTAGAGACAGCGGGATGGGGACCCAGTACTTC. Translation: CSARDSGMGTQYF.

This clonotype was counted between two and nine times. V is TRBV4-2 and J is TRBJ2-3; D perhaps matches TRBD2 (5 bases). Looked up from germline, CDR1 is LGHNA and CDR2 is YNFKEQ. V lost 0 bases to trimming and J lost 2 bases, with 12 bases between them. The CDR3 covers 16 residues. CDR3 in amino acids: CASSQDLAGDTDTQYF. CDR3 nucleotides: TGTGCCAGCAGCCAAGATCTGGCGGGTGACACAGATACGCAGTATTTT.